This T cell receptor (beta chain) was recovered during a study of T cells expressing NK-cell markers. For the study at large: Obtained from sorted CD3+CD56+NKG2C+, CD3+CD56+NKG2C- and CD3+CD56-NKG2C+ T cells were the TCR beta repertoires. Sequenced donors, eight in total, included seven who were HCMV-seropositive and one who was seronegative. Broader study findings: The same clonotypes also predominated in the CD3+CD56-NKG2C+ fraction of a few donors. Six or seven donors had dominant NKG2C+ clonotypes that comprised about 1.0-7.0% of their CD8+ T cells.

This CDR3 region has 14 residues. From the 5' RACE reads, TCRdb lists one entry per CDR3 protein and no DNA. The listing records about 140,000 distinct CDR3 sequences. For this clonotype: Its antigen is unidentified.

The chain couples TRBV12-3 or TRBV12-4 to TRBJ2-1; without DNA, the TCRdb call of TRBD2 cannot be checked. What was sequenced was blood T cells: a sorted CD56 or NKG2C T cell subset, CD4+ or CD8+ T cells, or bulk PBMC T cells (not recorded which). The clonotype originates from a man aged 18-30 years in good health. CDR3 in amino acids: CASSPGLGDNEQFF.